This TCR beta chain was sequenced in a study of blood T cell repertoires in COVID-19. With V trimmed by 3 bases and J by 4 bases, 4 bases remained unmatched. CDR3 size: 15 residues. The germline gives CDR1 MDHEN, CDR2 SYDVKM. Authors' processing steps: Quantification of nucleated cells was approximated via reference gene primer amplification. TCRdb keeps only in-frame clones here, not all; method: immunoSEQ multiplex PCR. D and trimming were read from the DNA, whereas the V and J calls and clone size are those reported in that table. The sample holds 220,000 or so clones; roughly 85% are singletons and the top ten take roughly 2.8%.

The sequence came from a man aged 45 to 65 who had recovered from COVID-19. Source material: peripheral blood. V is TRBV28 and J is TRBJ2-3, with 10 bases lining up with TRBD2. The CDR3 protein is CASSFLAGVPDTQYF. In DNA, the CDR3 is TGTGCCAGCAGTTTTCTAGCGGGAGTTCCAGATACGCAGTATTTT.